Sequencing of this TCR beta chain was carried out in a study of blood T cell repertoires in COVID-19. Data came from immunoSEQ multiplex PCR; TCRdb stores just in-frame clones and leaves some out. There are more than 250,000 clones in the sample; approximately 88% occur only once, and around 1.2% lies in the top ten. The CDR3 loop spans 14 amino acids. The germline V gene encodes CDR1 SGHKS and CDR2 YYEKEE (reference sequence). Trimming shortened V by 4 bases and J by 3 bases, and 8 bases separated the two germline ends. Source material: PBMCs or T cells enriched from blood (not recorded which). The sequence was collected from a woman aged 40-49 years with acute COVID-19. The J gene is TRBJ1-6, the V gene TRBV5-5, with D uncertain. Here the CDR3 DNA reads TGTGCCAGCAGCCGCGGGGACTATAATTCACCCCTCCACTTT. Encoded protein: CASSRGDYNSPLHF.